This entry concerns a single T cell receptor (beta chain). What antigen it recognizes has not been identified. No much larger clone is present one base from it, and per-base qualities are unavailable. The V and J ends are trimmed by 5 bases and 5 bases, leaving 18 bases between them. From the germline V gene (reference sequence), CDR1 is SGHAT and CDR2 is FQDESV. The CDR3, from cysteine to phenylalanine, totals 15 residues. The kept DNA is CDR3 alone, 45 bases in frame from the first base. Per the publication, the time point label means: cycle 2 day 1 (C2D1) of nivolumab. All trial patients had relapsed after autologous stem cell transplantation, with cohorts A, B and C differing in prior brentuximab vedotin exposure. The trial cohort included more than 55 patients with relapsed/refractory classical Hodgkin lymphoma, and each patient had a best overall response of complete response, partial response or progressive disease. In the multi-cohort phase II CheckMate 205 trial, trial patients received single-agent nivolumab. An independent review committee assessed best overall response using the 2007 International Working Group response criteria. PBMCs from the trial were collected at three points: immediately before nivolumab initiation (C1D1), and during therapy at cycle 2 day 1 and cycle 4 day 1. Peripheral blood was collected in 8 mL Vacutainer Cell Preparation Tubes, from which PBMCs were isolated by centrifugation and then cryopreserved.

The data originate from a study of PD-1 blockade in classical Hodgkin lymphoma (TCRdb year 2020). General notes on the study: Nivolumab dosing was 3 mg/kg intravenously every 2 weeks, continuing until either disease progression or unacceptable toxicity. The study used TCR beta sequencing and CyTOF to define a peripheral blood immune signature of response to PD-1 blockade in classical Hodgkin lymphoma. Broader findings and caveats from the paper: The study was restricted to a single clinical trial cohort, and the causes of repertoire differences, possibly disease activity or prior therapy, were left undefined. Diversity was lower in patients who began nivolumab less than 1 year after ASCT, so these patients were left out of later analyses to avoid confounding by immune reconstitution. Newly diagnosed patients were reported to have lower baseline TCR diversity than healthy donors, and relapsed/refractory patients were reported to have lower baseline TCR diversity still. Baseline diversity similar to that of newly diagnosed patients was observed in trial patients achieving complete response, whereas significantly lower diversity was observed in partial responders and progressors. CD4+ but not CD8+ TCR diversity rose significantly by C4D1 (p=0.0027 vs p=0.16), most apparent in complete responders (p=0.02).

The Qiagen DNeasy kit was used to extract genomic DNA from unsorted PBMCs and from the negatively selected CD4+ and CD8+ fractions. TCR beta CDR3 regions were subjected to amplification by immunoSEQ multiplex PCR with primers that anneal to V and J segments. Amplification bias was minimized using a synthetic immune receptor repertoire, and residual bias was removed computationally after sequencing. As for how the authors treated the data: Repertoire diversity was quantified as the Shannon entropy index using custom Python scripts. Unsorted, CD4+ and CD8+ repertoires were analyzed separately, except for combined analyses in which CD4+ and CD8+ sequences were merged in silico. Clonal expansion was defined as a frequency increase of at least 2-fold after treatment compared with C1D1, and clones undetected at baseline were assigned a pseudocount of 0.5. Clones with 0 or 1 copy at C1D1 were classified as singleton clones, and clones with 2 or more copies were classified as non-singleton clones. Clones expanded in unsorted samples were labelled as CD4+, CD8+ or unknown by matching protein sequences in sorted samples from the same patient. Diversity changes from C1D1 to C4D1 were tested in paired samples using Wilcoxon tests. Drawn from immuneACCESS, this table holds only the in-frame rearrangements with V and J called that TCRdb kept. Clones are partly lost; checked studies trace under half to an unresolved V gene and leave the rest unexplained. The DNA gave D and trimming, while V, J and clone size come from that table. The sample has about 150,000 clones on record, just under 80% of them singletons. Jointly, the top ten make up roughly 9.2% of the sample.

The sequencing here drew on peripheral blood mononuclear cells (PBMCs), taken before the second cycle of nivolumab. This chain joins TRBV11-1 to TRBJ1-2; the D gene lacks a confident call. This TCR was recovered from a human donor with classical Hodgkin lymphoma. The CDR3 region reads CASSSGLRRTYGYTF. The bases are TGTGCCAGCAGCAGCGGACTACGGCGCACTTATGGCTACACCTTC.